Each of the 10 T cell receptor beta chains below was sequenced from the same sample in a study of blood T cell repertoires in COVID-19. Data came from immunoSEQ multiplex PCR; TCRdb stores just in-frame clones and leaves some out. The top ten hold roughly 2.8% of the sample, which has roughly 280,000 clones, under 95% seen once. Sequences were obtained from PBMCs or T cells enriched from blood (not recorded which). The receptor set was obtained from a man aged 40-49 years who had been exposed to COVID-19.

The genes are TRBV19 and TRBJ1-6, with D possibly TRBD1 on 5 matching bases. This CDR3 has 15 residues. Trimming took off 9 bases at V and 0 bases at J, with 12 bases between the two ends. Germline V gene data show CDR1 as LNHDA and CDR2 as SQIVND (reference sequence). CDR3 sequence: CASYGGSSYNSPLHF. CDR3 DNA sequence: TGTGCCAGCTACGGGGGGAGCTCCTATAATTCACCCCTCCACTTT.

V and J are TRBV3-1 (or the pseudogene TRBV3-2) and TRBJ1-1, with a tentative D call TRBD1 (5 bases). V was shortened by 5 bases and J by 3 bases, with 13 bases between the two germline ends. In germline, CDR1 is LGHDT, CDR2 YNNKEL (reference sequence). The CDR3 is 14 residues long. As DNA, the CDR3 is TGTGCCAGCAGCGGCCGCTGGGGGGACACTGAAGCTTTCTTT. Translation: CASSGRWGDTEAFF.

V and J are TRBV30 and TRBJ2-3; D is uncertain. Between the trimmed V and J ends, which lost 4 bases and 5 bases, there was a span of 7 bases. Germline CDR1 GTSNPN, CDR2 SVGIG (reference sequence). The CDR3 is 11 amino acids. CDR3 bases: TGTGCCTGGAATATAAAAGATACGCAGTATTTT. This translates into CAWNIKDTQYF.

The chain joins TRBV18 to TRBJ2-5; 7 nucleotides match TRBD1. This CDR3 contains 15 residues. V shed 1 base, J shed 5 bases, and the junction held 7 bases outside the gene matches. Germline CDR1 KGHSH, CDR2 LQKENI. CDR3 in amino acids: CASSPLEGRGETQYF. Here the CDR3 DNA reads TGTGCCAGCTCACCACTTGAAGGCAGGGGGGAGACCCAGTACTTC.

The gene calls are TRBV28 and TRBJ2-7; 8 bases line up with TRBD2. Germline V gives CDR1 MDHEN, CDR2 SYDVKM. The CDR3 runs 16 residues. J lost 6 bases, V lost 5 bases, and 15 bases had no gene match. CDR3 sequence reads: CASSRHTGLVIGEQYF. The CDR3 bases are TGTGCCAGCAGTCGACACACGGGACTAGTGATTGGCGAGCAGTACTTC.

CDR3 DNA sequence: TGTGCCAGCAGTTGGGACGGGAGGACTGAAGCTTTCTTT. It translates to CASSWDGRTEAFF. The gene calls are TRBV27 and TRBJ1-1; TRBD1 is a possible D gene (5 bases). V was clipped by 4 bases and J by 5 bases, with 11 bases between them. CDR1 MNHEY and CDR2 SMNVEV come from the germline V gene (reference sequence). This CDR3 spans 13 amino acids.

The CDR3 DNA follows: TGTGCCAGCAGTGTTAGCGGTAGCACAGATACGCAGTATTTT. Its translation is CASSVSGSTDTQYF. The chain joins TRBV6-4 to TRBJ2-3; D perhaps matches TRBD2 (6 bases). CDR3 length: 14 residues. V gave up 4 bases and J gave up 0 bases, with 8 bases separating them. Germline V gene sequence: CDR1 MRHNA, CDR2 SNTAGT.

The J gene is TRBJ1-1, the V gene TRBV7-2, with 9 bases aligning to TRBD1. The germline V gene encodes CDR1 SGHTA and CDR2 FQGNSA. The V gene end was trimmed by 3 bases and the J gene end by 4 bases; junction bases not matched to a gene: 0. The CDR3 has 13 residues. CDR3 region: CASSLTGGTEAFF. CDR3 bases: TGTGCCAGCAGCTTGACAGGGGGCACTGAAGCTTTCTTT.

The chain uses TRBV6-2 or TRBV6-3 and TRBJ2-7; the D gene is possibly TRBD1 (5 bases). This CDR3 is built from 12 residues. Germline CDR1 reads MNHEY; CDR2 reads SVGEGT. Trimming removed 3 bases from V and 6 bases from J, with 9 bases in between. The CDR3 bases are TGTGCCAGCAGTTATAGGGGATCCGAGCAGTACTTC. It yields the protein CASSYRGSEQYF.

The chain couples TRBV7-2 to TRBJ2-7, with 8 positions matching TRBD1. V was pared by 5 bases and J by 6 bases, with 12 bases of the junction left unmatched. Germline V gene sequence: CDR1 SGHTA, CDR2 FQGNSA. The CDR3 totals 15 residues. In DNA, the CDR3 is TGTGCCAGCAGCAAAGAGAGGGCAGGGGGCTTCGAGCAGTACTTC. Amino acids: CASSKERAGGFEQYF.